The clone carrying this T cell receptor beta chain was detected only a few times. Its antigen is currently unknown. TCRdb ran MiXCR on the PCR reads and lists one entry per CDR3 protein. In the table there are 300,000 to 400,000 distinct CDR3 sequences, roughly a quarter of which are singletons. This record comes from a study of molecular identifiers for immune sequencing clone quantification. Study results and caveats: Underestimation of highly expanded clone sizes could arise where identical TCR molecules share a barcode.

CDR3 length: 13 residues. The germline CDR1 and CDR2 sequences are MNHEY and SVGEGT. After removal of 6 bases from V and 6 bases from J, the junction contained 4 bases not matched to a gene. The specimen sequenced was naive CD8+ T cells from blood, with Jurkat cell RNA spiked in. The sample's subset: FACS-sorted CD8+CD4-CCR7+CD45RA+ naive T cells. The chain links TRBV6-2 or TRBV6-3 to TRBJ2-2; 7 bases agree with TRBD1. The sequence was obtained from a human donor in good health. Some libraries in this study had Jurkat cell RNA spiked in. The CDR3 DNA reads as TGTGCCAGCAGGACAGGGATCCCCGGGGAGCTGTTTTTT. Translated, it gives CASRTGIPGELFF.